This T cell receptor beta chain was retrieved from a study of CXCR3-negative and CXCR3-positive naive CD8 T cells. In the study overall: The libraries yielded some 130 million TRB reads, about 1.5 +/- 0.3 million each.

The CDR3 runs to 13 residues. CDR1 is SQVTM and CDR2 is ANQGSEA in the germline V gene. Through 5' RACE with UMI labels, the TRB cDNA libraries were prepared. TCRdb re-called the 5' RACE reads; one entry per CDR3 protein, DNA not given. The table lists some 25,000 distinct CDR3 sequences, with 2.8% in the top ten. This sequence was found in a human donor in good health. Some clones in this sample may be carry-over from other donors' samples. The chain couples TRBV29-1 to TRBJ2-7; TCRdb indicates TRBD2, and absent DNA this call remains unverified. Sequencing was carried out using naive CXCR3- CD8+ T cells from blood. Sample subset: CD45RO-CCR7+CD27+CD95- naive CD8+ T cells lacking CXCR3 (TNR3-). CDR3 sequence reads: CSAEGGTLDEQYF.